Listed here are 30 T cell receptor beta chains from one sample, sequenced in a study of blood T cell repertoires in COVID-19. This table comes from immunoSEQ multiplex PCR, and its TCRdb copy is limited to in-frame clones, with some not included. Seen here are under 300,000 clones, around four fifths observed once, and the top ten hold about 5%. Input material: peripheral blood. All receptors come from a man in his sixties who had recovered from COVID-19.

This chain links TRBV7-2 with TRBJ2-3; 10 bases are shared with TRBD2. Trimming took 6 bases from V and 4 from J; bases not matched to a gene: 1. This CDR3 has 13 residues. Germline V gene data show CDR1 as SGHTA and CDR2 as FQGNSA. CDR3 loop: CASRLAGPDTQYF. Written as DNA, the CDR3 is TGTGCCAGCAGACTAGCGGGACCAGATACGCAGTATTTT. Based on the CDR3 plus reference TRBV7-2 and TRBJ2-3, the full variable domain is GAGVSQSPSNKVTEKGKDVELRCDPISGHTALYWYRQSLGQGLEFLIYFQGNSAPDKSGLPSDRFSAERTGGSVSTLTIQRTQQEDSAVYLCASRLAGPDTQYFGPGTRLTVL.

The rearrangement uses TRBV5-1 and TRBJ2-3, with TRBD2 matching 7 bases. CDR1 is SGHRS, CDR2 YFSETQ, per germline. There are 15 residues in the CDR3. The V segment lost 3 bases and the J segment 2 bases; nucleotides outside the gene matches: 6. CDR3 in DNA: TGCGCCAGCAGCTGGGGAGCGGGAATCACAGATACGCAGTATTTT. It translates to CASSWGAGITDTQYF.

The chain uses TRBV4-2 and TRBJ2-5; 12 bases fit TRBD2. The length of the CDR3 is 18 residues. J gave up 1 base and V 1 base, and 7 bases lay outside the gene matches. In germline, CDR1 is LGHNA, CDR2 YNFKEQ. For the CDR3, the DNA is TGTGCCAGCAGCCAAGGCGGGGCTAGCGGGGGGGTCCAAGAGACCCAGTACTTC. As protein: CASSQGGASGGVQETQYF.

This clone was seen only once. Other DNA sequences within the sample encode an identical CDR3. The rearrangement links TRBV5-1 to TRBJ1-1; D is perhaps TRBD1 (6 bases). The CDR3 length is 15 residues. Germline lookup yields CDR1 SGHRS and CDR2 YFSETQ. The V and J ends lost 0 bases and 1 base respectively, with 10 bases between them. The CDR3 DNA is TGCGCCAGCAGCTTGGATGGACAGCCGAACACTGAAGCTTTCTTT. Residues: CASSLDGQPNTEAFF.

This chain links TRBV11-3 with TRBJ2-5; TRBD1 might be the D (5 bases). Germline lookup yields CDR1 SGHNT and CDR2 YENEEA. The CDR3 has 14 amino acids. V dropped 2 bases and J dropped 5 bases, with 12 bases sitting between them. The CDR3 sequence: CASSLRSKGETQYF. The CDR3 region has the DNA TGTGCCAGCAGCTTAAGGTCAAAGGGGGAGACCCAGTACTTC.

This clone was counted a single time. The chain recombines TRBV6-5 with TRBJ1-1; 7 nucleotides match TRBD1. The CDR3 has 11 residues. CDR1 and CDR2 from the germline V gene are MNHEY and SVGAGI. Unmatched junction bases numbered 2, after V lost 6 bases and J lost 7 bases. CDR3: CASSGQVEAFF. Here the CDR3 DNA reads TGTGCCAGCAGCGGACAGGTTGAAGCTTTCTTT.

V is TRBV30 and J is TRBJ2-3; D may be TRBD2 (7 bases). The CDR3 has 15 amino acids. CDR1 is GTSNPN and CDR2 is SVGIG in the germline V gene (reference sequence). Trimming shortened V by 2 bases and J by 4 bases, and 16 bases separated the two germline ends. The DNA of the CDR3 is TGTGCCTGGAGTATGTGGGGGGGCCGTGCAGATACGCAGTATTTT. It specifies CAWSMWGGRADTQYF.

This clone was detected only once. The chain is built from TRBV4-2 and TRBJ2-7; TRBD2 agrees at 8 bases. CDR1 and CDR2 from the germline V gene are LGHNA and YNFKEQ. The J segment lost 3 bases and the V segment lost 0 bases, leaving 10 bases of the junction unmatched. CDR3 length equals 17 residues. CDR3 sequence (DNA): TGTGCCAGCAGCCAAGAAAGAGGGGGACTAGGGTTCTACGAGCAGTACTTC. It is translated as CASSQERGGLGFYEQYF.

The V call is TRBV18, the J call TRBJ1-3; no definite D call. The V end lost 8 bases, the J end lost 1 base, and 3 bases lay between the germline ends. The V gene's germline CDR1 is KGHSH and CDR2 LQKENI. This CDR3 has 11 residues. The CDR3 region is CASRSGNTIYF. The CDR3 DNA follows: TGTGCCAGCCGGTCTGGAAACACCATATATTTT.

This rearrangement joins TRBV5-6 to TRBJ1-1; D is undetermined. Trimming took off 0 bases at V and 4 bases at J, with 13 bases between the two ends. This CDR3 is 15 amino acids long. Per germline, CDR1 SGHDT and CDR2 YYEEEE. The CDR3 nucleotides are TGTGCCAGCAGCTTGGGGCAGGTCGGTTCCACTGAAGCTTTCTTT. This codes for CASSLGQVGSTEAFF. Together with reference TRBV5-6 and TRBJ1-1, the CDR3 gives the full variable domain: DAGVTQSPTHLIKTRGQQVTLRCSPKSGHDTVSWYQQALGQGPQFIFQYYEEEERQRGNFPDRFSGHQFPNYSSELNVNALLLGDSALYLCASSLGQVGSTEAFFGQGTRLTVV.

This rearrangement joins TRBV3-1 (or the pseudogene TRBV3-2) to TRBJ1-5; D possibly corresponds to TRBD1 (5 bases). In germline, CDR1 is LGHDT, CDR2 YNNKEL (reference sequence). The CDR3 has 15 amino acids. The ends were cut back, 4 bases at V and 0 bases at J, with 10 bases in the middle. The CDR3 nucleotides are TGTGCCAGCAGCCCTGATGGGGCTAGCAATCAGCCCCAGCATTTT. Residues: CASSPDGASNQPQHF.

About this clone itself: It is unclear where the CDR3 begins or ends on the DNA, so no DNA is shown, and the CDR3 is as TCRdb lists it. The CDR3 reads CASTSGTLTPGSCFF. The rearrangement links TRBV7-9 to TRBJ2-2; no DNA check was done on the table's D call, TRBD1. 15 amino acids form the CDR3, both terminal residues included. Germline V gene sequence: CDR1 SEHNR, CDR2 FQNEAQ (reference sequence).

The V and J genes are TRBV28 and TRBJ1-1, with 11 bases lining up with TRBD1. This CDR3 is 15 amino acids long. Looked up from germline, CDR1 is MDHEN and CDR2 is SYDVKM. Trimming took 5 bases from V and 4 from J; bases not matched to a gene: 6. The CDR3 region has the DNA TGTGCCAGCAGTCTAATGGGGACAGGGGGCACTGAAGCTTTCTTT. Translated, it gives CASSLMGTGGTEAFF.

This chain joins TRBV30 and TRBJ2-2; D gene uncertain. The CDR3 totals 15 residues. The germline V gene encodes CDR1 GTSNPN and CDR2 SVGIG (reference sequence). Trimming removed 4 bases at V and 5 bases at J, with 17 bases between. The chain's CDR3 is CAWKISMSRTGELFF. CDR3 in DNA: TGTGCCTGGAAGATAAGTATGTCGAGGACCGGGGAGCTGTTTTTT.

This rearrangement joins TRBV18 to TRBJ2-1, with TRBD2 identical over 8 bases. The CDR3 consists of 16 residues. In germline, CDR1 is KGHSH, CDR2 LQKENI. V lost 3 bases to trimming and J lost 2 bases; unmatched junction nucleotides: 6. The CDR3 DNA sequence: TGTGCCAGCTCACCTCAAGCGGGAGTTCCCTACAATGAGCAGTTCTTC. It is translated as CASSPQAGVPYNEQFF.

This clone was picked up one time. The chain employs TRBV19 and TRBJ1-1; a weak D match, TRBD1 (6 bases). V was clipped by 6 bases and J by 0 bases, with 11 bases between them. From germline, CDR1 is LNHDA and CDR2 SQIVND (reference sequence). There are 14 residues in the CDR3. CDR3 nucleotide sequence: TGTGCCAGTAGGGACGGACAGCTGAACACTGAAGCTTTCTTT. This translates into CASRDGQLNTEAFF. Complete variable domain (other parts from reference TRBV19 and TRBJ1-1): DGGITQSPKYLFRKEGQNVTLSCEQNLNHDAMYWYRQDPGQGLRLIYYSQIVNDFQKGDIAEGYSVSREKKESFPLTVTSAQKNPTAFYLCASRDGQLNTEAFFGQGTRLTVV.

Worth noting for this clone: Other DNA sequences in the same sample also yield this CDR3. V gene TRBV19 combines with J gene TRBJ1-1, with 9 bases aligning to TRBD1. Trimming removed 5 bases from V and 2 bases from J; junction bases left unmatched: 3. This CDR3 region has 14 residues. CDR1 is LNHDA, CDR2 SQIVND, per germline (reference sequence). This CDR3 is CASSLQGANTEAFF. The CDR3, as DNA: TGTGCCAGTAGTTTACAGGGGGCAAACACTGAAGCTTTCTTT.

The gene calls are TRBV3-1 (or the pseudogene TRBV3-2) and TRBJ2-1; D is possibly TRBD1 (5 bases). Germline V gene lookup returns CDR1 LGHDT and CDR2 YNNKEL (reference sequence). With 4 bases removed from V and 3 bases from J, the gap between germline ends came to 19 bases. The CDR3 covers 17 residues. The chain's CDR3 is CASSLMGLKGNYNEQFF. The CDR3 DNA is TGTGCCAGCAGCCTTATGGGGCTCAAAGGGAACTACAATGAGCAGTTCTTC.

This chain's CDR3 is CASSLSGTARETQYF. DNA for the CDR3: TGTGCCAGCAGTTTATCCGGGACAGCCAGGGAGACCCAGTACTTC. This chain joins TRBV27 and TRBJ2-5; 7 bases map to TRBD1. The J segment lost 5 bases and the V segment lost 0 bases, leaving 6 bases of the junction unmatched. Per the germline V gene, CDR1 is MNHEY and CDR2 is SMNVEV (reference sequence). The CDR3 is made up of 15 amino acids.

The CDR3 loop is CASSDSNLSEQYF. CDR3 nucleotide sequence: TGTGCCAGCAGTGACTCGAATCTATCGGAGCAGTACTTC. The chain combines TRBV6-4 with TRBJ2-7; no clear D. CDR1 is MRHNA, CDR2 SNTAGT, per germline. CDR3 size: 13 residues. V gave up 0 bases and J gave up 7 bases, with 10 bases separating them.

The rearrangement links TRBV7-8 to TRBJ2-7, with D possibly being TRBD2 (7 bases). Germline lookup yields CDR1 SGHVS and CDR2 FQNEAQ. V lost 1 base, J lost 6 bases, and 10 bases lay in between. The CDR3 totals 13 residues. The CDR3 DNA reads TGTGCCAGCAGCTTAGGGCGGGGGCGCGAGCAGTACTTC. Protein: CASSLGRGREQYF. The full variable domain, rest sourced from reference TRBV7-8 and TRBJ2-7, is GAGVSQSPRYKVAKRGQDVALRCDPISGHVSLFWYQQALGQGPEFLTYFQNEAQLDKSGLPSDRFFAERPEGSVSTLKIQRTQQEDSAVYLCASSLGRGREQYFGPGTRLTVT.

The DNA for the CDR3 is TGTGCCAGCAGTTTACACGGTACTAATGAAAAACTGTTTTTT. Its protein product is CASSLHGTNEKLFF. V gene TRBV28 combines with J gene TRBJ1-4, with D unclear. Germline V CDR1 and CDR2: MDHEN, SYDVKM. The CDR3 runs 14 residues. V was trimmed by 2 bases and J by 2 bases, leaving 6 bases between them.

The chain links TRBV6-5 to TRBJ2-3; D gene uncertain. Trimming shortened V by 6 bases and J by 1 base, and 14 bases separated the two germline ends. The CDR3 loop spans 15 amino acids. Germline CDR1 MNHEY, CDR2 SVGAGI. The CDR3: CASSLIASRTDTQYF. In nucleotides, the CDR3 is TGTGCCAGCAGCCTCATAGCTTCCCGCACAGATACGCAGTATTTT.

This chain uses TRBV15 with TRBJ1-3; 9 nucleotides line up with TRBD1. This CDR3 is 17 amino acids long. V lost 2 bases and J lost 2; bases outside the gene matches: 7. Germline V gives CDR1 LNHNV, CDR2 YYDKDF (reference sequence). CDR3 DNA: TGTGCCACCAGCAGATCGAAGACAGGGGGGACTGGAAACACCATATATTTT. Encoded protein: CATSRSKTGGTGNTIYF.

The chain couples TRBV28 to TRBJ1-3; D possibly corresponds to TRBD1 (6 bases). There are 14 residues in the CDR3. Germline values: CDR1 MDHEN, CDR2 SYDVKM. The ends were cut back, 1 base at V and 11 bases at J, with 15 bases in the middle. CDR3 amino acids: CASSLSGTIRAIYF. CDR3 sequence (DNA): TGTGCCAGCAGTTTATCCGGGACAATTAGGGCCATATATTTT.

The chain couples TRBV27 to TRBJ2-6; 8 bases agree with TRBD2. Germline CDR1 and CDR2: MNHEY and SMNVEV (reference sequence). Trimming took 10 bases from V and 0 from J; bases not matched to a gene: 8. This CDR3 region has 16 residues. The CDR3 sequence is CATYGRGDSGANVLTF. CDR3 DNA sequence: TGTGCCACCTACGGGCGGGGGGACTCTGGGGCCAACGTCCTGACTTTC.

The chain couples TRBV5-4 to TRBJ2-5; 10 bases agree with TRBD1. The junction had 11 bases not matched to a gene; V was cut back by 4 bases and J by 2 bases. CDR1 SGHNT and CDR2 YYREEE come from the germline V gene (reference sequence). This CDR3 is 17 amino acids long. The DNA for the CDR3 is TGTGCCAGCAGCCCGACGGGACAGGGGCGGCGGCAAGAGACCCAGTACTTC. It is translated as CASSPTGQGRRQETQYF.

For the CDR3, the DNA is TGTGCCAGCAGCTTTGGCGGGTTGGATGAAAAACTGTTTTTT. Its protein product is CASSFGGLDEKLFF. This chain joins TRBV7-9 and TRBJ1-4; D not resolved. Trimming stripped 3 bases from V and 6 bases from J, with 11 bases between. The CDR3 is 14 residues long. CDR1 and CDR2 from the germline V gene are SEHNR and FQNEAQ (reference sequence).

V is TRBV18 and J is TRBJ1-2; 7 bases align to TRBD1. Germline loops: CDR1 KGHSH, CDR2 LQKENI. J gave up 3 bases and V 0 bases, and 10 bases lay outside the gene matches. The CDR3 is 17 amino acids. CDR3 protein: CASSPPVVSGGHYGYTF. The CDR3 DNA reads TGTGCCAGCTCACCACCGGTAGTGTCAGGGGGTCACTATGGCTACACCTTC. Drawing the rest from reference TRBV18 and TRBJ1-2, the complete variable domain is NAGVMQNPRHLVRRRGQEARLRCSPMKGHSHVYWYRQLPEEGLKFMVYLQKENIIDESGMPKERFSAEFPKEGPSILRIQQVVRGDSAAYFCASSPPVVSGGHYGYTFGSGTRLTVV.

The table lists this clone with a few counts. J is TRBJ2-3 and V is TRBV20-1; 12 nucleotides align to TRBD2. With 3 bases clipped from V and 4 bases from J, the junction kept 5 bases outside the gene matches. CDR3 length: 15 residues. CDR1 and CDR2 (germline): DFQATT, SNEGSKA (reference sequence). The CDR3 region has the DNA TGCAGTGCTAGTGCTCTAGCGGGGGGGCCAGATACGCAGTATTTT. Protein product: CSASALAGGPDTQYF.